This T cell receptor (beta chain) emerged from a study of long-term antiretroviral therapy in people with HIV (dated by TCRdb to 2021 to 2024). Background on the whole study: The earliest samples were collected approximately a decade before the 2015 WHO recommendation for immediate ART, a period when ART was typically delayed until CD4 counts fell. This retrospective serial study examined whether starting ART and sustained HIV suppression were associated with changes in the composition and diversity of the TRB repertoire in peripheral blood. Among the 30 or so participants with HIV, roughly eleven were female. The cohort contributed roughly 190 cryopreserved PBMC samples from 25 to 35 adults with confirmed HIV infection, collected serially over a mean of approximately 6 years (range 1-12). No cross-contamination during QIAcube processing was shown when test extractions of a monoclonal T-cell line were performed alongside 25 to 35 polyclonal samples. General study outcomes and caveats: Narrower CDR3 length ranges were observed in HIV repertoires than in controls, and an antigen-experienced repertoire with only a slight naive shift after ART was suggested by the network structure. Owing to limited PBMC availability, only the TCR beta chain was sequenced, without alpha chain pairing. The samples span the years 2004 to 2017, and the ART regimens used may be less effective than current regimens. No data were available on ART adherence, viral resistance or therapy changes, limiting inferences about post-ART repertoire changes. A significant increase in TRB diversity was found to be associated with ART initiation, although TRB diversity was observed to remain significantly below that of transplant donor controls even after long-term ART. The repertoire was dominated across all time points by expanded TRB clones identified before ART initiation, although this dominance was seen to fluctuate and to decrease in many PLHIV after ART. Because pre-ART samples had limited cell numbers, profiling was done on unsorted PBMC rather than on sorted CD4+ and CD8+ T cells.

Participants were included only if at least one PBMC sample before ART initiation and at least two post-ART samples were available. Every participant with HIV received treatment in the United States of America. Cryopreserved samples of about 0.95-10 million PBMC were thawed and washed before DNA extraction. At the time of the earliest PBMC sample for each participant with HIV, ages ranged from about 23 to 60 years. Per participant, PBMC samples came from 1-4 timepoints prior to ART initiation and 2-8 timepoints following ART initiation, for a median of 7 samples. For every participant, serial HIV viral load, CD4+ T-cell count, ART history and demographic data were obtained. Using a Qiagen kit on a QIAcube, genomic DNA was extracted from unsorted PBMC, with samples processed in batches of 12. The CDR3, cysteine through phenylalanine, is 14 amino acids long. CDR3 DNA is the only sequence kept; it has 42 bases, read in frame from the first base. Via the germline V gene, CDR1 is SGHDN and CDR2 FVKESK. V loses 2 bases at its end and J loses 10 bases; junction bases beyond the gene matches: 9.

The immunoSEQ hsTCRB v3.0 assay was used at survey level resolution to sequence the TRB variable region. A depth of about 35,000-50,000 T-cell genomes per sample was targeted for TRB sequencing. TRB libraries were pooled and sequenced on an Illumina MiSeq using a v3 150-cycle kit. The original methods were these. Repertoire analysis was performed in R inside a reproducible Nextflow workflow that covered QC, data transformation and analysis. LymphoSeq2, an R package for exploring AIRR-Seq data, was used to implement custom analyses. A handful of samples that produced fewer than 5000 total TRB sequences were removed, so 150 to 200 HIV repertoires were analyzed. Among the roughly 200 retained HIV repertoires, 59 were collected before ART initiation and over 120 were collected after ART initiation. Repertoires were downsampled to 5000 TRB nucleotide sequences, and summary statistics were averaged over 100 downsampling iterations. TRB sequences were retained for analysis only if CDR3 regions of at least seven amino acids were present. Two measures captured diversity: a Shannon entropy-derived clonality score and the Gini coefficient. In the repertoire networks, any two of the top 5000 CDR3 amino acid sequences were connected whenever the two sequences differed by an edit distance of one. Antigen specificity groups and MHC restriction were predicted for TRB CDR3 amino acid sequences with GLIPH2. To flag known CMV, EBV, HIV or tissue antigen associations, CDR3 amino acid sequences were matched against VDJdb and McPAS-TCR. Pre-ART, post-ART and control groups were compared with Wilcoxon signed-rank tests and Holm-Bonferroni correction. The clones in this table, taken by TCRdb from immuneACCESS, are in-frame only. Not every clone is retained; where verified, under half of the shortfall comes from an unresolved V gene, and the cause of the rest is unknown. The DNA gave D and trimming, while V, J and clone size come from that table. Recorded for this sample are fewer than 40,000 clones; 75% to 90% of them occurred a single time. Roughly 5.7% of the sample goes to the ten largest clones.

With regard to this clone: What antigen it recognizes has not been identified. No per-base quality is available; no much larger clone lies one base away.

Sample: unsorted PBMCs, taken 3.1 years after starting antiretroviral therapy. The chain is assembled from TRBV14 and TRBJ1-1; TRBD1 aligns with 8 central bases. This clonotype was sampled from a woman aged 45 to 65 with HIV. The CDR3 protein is CASSQLTGAGVAFF. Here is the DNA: TGTGCCAGCAGCCAATTGACAGGGGCGGGAGTAGCTTTCTTT.